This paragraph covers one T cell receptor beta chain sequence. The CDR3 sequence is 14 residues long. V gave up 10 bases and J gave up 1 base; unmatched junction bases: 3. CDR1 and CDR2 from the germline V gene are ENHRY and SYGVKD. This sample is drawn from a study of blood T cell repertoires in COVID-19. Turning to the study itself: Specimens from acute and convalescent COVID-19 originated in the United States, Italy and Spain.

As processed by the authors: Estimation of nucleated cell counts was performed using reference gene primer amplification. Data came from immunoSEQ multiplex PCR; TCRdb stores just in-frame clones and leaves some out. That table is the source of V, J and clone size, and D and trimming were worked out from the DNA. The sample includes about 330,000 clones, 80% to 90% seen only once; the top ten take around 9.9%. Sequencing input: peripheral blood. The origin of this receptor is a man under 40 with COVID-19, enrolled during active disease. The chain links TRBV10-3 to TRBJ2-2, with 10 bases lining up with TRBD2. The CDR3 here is CATRTSGNTGELFF. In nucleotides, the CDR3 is TGTGCCACCCGGACTAGCGGGAACACCGGGGAGCTGTTTTTT.